A single sample is the source of the 31 T cell receptor beta chains below, sequenced in a study of CD8 T cells in ankylosing spondylitis. A single record per CDR3 protein comes from TCRdb applying MiXCR to the 5' RACE reads. The data contain some 840,000 distinct CDR3 sequences, approximately 12% of them singletons. No antigen has been identified for these receptors. Findings of the study overall: Blood from ankylosing spondylitis patients appeared to carry a characteristic roughly eight-variant TCR beta motif.

Sequencing used blood, either unsorted or a sorted T cell fraction (not recorded which). The receptor set was obtained from a male donor with ankylosing spondylitis.

The sample holds a few counts of this clonotype. This rearrangement joins TRBV5-5 to TRBJ1-5; D remains unclear. Trimming shortened V by 3 bases and J by 3 bases, and 16 bases separated the two germline ends. This CDR3 has 16 residues. The germline V gene encodes CDR1 SGHKS and CDR2 YYEKEE (reference sequence). The CDR3 DNA sequence: TGTGCCAGCAGCTCGGGAACTGGACGGTTCAATCAGCCCCAGCATTTT. Its protein is CASSSGTGRFNQPQHF.

This clonotype was observed a few times. The V and J genes are TRBV9 and TRBJ2-3; 12 nucleotides agree with TRBD2. The CDR3 contains 16 residues. In germline, CDR1 is SGDLS, CDR2 YYNGEE. The V and J ends lost 2 bases and 2 bases, in that order; junction bases with no gene match: 3. DNA for the CDR3: TGTGCCAGCAGCGTCCGGACTAGCGGGACCACAGATACGCAGTATTTT. Protein product: CASSVRTSGTTDTQYF.

The J gene is TRBJ2-5, the V gene TRBV20-1; D is possibly TRBD1 (6 bases). The CDR3 is 13 residues long. Germline lookup yields CDR1 DFQATT and CDR2 SNEGSKA (reference sequence). Trimming removed 4 bases from V and 0 bases from J, with 9 bases in between. The CDR3: CSATGTNQETQYF. The CDR3 region has the DNA TGCAGTGCTACCGGGACAAACCAAGAGACCCAGTACTTC.

This clonotype occurred a few times. The V and J genes are TRBV4-3 and TRBJ2-2; tentative D call: TRBD1 (6 bases). The CDR3 is 17 amino acids. Trimming left V 0 bases short and J 0 bases short, with 11 bases between. Looked up from germline, CDR1 is LGHNA and CDR2 is YSLEER. DNA of the CDR3: TGCGCCAGCAGCCAAGATCTGAGGGGGTCGAACACCGGGGAGCTGTTTTTT. This codes for CASSQDLRGSNTGELFF.

The V gene is TRBV12-3 or TRBV12-4, the J gene TRBJ2-7; perhaps TRBD1 as D (6 bases). The V end was cut by 1 base, the J end by 0 bases, with 10 bases between. This CDR3 region has 15 residues. The CDR3 DNA reads as TGTGCCAGCAGTTTAGTACAGGACAGCTCCTACGAGCAGTACTTC. This translates into CASSLVQDSSYEQYF.

This clonotype was counted between two and nine times. The J gene is TRBJ2-1, the V gene TRBV7-9; possibly TRBD2 for D (6 bases). Trimming pared 2 bases from V and 5 bases from J, leaving 10 bases between. CDR1 and CDR2 from the germline V gene are SEHNR and FQNEAQ (reference sequence). This CDR3 has 14 amino acids. This CDR3 reads CASSLRGKNNEQFF. CDR3 nucleotides: TGTGCCAGCAGCTTACGCGGGAAAAACAATGAGCAGTTCTTC.

The chain links TRBV5-1 to TRBJ2-5; 8 positions match TRBD1. V shed 0 bases, J shed 5 bases, and the junction held 9 bases outside the gene matches. The CDR3 sequence is 16 residues long. CDR1 is SGHRS, CDR2 YFSETQ, per germline. CDR3 in DNA: TGCGCCAGCAGCTTGGTTGGGGCAGGGGGCTTGGAGACCCAGTACTTC. Its translation is CASSLVGAGGLETQYF.

This clonotype showed up many times. The rearrangement joins TRBV12-3 or TRBV12-4 to TRBJ2-1, with D maybe TRBD1 (5 bases). The V end lost 4 bases, the J end lost 7 bases, and 17 bases lay between the germline ends. This CDR3 spans 15 amino acids. The CDR3 loop is CASSSRAGLSNEQFF. CDR3 in DNA: TGTGCCAGCAGTTCCCGGGCAGGGCTTTCGAATGAGCAGTTCTTC.

The chain joins TRBV24-1 to TRBJ2-1, with TRBD2 matching over 11 bases. This CDR3 contains 17 residues. J was trimmed by 6 bases and V by 1 base; bases with no gene match: 7. Germline V gene data show CDR1 as KGHDR and CDR2 as SFDVKD. CDR3 nucleotides: TGTGCCACCAGTGATTTCGAGAGTAGCGGGAGGGCCAATGAGCAGTTCTTC. The encoded protein is CATSDFESSGRANEQFF.

This clonotype was counted between two and nine times. The chain has TRBV6-1 and TRBJ2-3; perhaps D is TRBD1 or TRBD2 (6 bases each). The CDR3 spans 14 residues. V was shortened by 8 bases and J by 2 bases, with 14 bases between the two germline ends. Germline loops: CDR1 MNHNS, CDR2 SASEGT. This CDR3 is CASLRGPFTDTQYF. The CDR3 nucleotides read TGTGCCAGCTTACGGGGGCCATTCACAGATACGCAGTATTTT.

This clonotype was counted only a few times. The rearrangement links TRBV2 to TRBJ2-2; TRBD2 aligns across 9 bases. Per germline, CDR1 SNHLY and CDR2 FYNNEI. CDR3 length: 16 residues. V shed 3 bases, J shed 5 bases, and the junction held 7 bases outside the gene matches. For the CDR3, the DNA is TGTGCCAGCAGTGATGGCGGGGGGGCCGATACCGGGGAGCTGTTTTTT. Translation gives CASSDGGGADTGELFF. Full variable domain (missing parts from reference TRBV2 and TRBJ2-2): EPEVTQTPSHQVTQMGQEVILRCVPISNHLYFYWYRQILGQKVEFLVSFYNNEISEKSEIFDDQFSVERPDGSNFTLKIRSTKLEDSAMYFCASSDGGGADTGELFFGEGSRLTVL.

The table lists this clonotype with a count of one. The chain couples TRBV28 to TRBJ1-6; a weak D match, TRBD1 (5 bases). Germline CDR1 MDHEN, CDR2 SYDVKM. V lost 6 bases and J 9 bases, leaving 12 bases between the germline ends. The length of the CDR3 is 13 residues. Here the CDR3 DNA reads TGTGCCAGCAGATCACCTAGGGGTTCACCCCTCCACTTT. This encodes CASRSPRGSPLHF. The complete variable domain, with remaining parts taken from reference TRBV28 and TRBJ1-6, reads DVKVTQSSRYLVKRTGEKVFLECVQDMDHENMFWYRQDPGLGLRLIYFSYDVKMKEKGDIPEGYSVSREKKERFSLILESASTNQTSMYLCASRSPRGSPLHFGNGTRLTVT.

The gene calls are TRBV12-3 or TRBV12-4 and TRBJ1-4, with 10 bases aligning to TRBD1. CDR3 length equals 14 residues. The trim removed 8 bases at V and 7 bases at J, leaving 7 bases unmatched. The chain's CDR3 is CASQRWDRGEKLFF. CDR3 coding DNA: TGTGCCAGCCAAAGATGGGACAGGGGTGAAAAACTGTTTTTT.

This clonotype was seen a few times. This chain joins TRBV7-2 and TRBJ1-4, with unresolved D. In germline, CDR1 is SGHTA, CDR2 FQGNSA. V was clipped by 2 bases and J by 5 bases, with 9 bases between them. The CDR3 spans 14 residues. This CDR3 reads CASSLMPKNEKLFF. The CDR3 nucleotides are TGTGCCAGCAGCTTAATGCCAAAGAATGAAAAACTGTTTTTT.

This clonotype was counted only a few times. The chain couples TRBV12-3 or TRBV12-4 to TRBJ1-5; TRBD1 might be the D (6 bases). The germline V and J ends were trimmed by 7 bases and 3 bases, with 13 bases remaining between them. This CDR3 region has 14 residues. Here the CDR3 DNA reads TGTGCCAGCACGTTGGGACACTTCAATCAGCCCCAGCATTTT. It translates to CASTLGHFNQPQHF.

This clonotype was recorded once. The chain couples TRBV5-1 to TRBJ2-3; possibly TRBD2 for D (6 bases). The ends were cut back, 4 bases at V and 0 bases at J, with 15 bases in the middle. Germline lookup yields CDR1 SGHRS and CDR2 YFSETQ. This CDR3 comprises 16 residues. CDR3 coding DNA: TGCGCCAGCAGCACCGTCTCGGCGGGAAGCACAGATACGCAGTATTTT. As protein: CASSTVSAGSTDTQYF. The whole variable domain, remainder taken from reference TRBV5-1 and TRBJ2-3, is KAGVTQTPRYLIKTRGQQVTLSCSPISGHRSVSWYQQTPGQGLQFLFEYFSETQRNKGNFPGRFSGRQFSNSRSEMNVSTLELGDSALYLCASSTVSAGSTDTQYFGPGTRLTVL.

This clonotype was found once. This chain joins TRBV20-1 and TRBJ2-1, with D possibly matching TRBD1 (5 bases). CDR3 length equals 12 residues. Germline CDR1 is DFQATT and CDR2 is SNEGSKA (reference sequence). V lost 1 base and J lost 9, with 10 bases in between. CDR3 amino acids: CSARVRAVEQFF. DNA of the CDR3: TGCAGTGCTAGAGTCAGGGCGGTTGAGCAGTTCTTC.

This clonotype was picked up a small number of times. The chain is built from TRBV18 and TRBJ1-1; D call uncertain. The germline gives CDR1 KGHSH, CDR2 LQKENI. The CDR3 consists of 13 residues. V was pared by 4 bases and J by 7 bases, with 13 bases between. The CDR3 is CASSRSTGSEAFF. The CDR3 region has the DNA TGTGCCAGCTCACGTTCAACGGGGAGTGAAGCTTTCTTT.

The chain combines TRBV7-2 with TRBJ1-3, with D uncertain. CDR1 is SGHTA and CDR2 is FQGNSA in the germline V gene. Trimming removed 0 bases from V and 8 bases from J, with 5 bases in between. The length of the CDR3 is 12 residues. CDR3 nucleotide sequence: TGTGCCAGCAGCTTAGCATGGGACACCATATATTTT. This sequence encodes CASSLAWDTIYF.

This clonotype was recorded at least ten times. The CDR3 sequence is CASSQDGEKLFF. DNA of the CDR3: TGCGCCAGCAGCCAAGATGGCGAAAAACTGTTTTTT. The chain employs TRBV4-3 and TRBJ1-4, with D uncertain. The V gene lost 0 bases and the J gene lost 8 bases, with 4 bases spanning the gap. CDR3 length equals 12 residues. The germline V gene has CDR1 LGHNA and CDR2 YSLEER.

The chain carries TRBV20-1 and TRBJ2-1; TRBD2 is a possible D gene (6 bases). The V end lost 4 bases, the J end lost 2 bases, and 12 bases lay between the germline ends. The CDR3 is 14 residues long. Germline-derived CDR1 and CDR2 are DFQATT and SNEGSKA (reference sequence). The CDR3 region is CSAIGTFTYNEQFF. The CDR3 bases are TGCAGTGCTATCGGGACTTTCACCTACAATGAGCAGTTCTTC.

This clonotype was recorded only once. The chain couples TRBV6-1 to TRBJ2-1; maybe TRBD2 (5 bases). CDR1 and CDR2 from the germline V gene are MNHNS and SASEGT. The V and J ends lost 1 base and 2 bases respectively, with 18 bases between them. The CDR3 is made up of 18 amino acids. CDR3 protein: CASSEERGSSFPYNEQFF. CDR3 DNA sequence: TGTGCCAGCAGTGAAGAAAGAGGGTCGAGTTTCCCCTACAATGAGCAGTTCTTC.

This clonotype has only a few counts. CDR3 protein: CASSLGQREFDTQYF. The CDR3 region has the DNA TGCGCCAGCAGCTTGGGCCAGCGGGAGTTCGATACGCAGTATTTT. The chain uses TRBV5-1 and TRBJ2-3; 8 nucleotides match TRBD2. V trimming: 0 bases; J trimming: 6 bases; junction bases outside the gene matches: 6. The germline gives CDR1 SGHRS, CDR2 YFSETQ. This CDR3 contains 15 residues.

This clonotype was recorded a few times. This chain links TRBV20-1 with TRBJ2-5; no firm D call. The V and J ends lost 0 bases and 4 bases respectively, with 12 bases between them. CDR1 is DFQATT, CDR2 SNEGSKA, per germline (reference sequence). The CDR3 length is 14 residues. The CDR3 DNA is TGCAGTGCTAGAGATAAGGCTAGTACAGAGACCCAGTACTTC. It encodes CSARDKASTETQYF.

This clonotype was picked up one time. The chain links TRBV7-2 to TRBJ2-2; the match to TRBD2 covers 9 bases. This CDR3 contains 16 residues. Germline-derived CDR1 and CDR2 are SGHTA and FQGNSA. The V gene end was trimmed by 5 bases and the J gene end by 2 bases; junction bases not matched to a gene: 6. CDR3: CASSPWTSENTGELFF. CDR3 nucleotide sequence: TGTGCCAGCAGCCCCTGGACTAGCGAAAACACCGGGGAGCTGTTTTTT.

This clonotype was detected only a few times. The rearrangement links TRBV18 to TRBJ2-7, with a possible D match to TRBD2 (6 bases). The germline V gene has CDR1 KGHSH and CDR2 LQKENI. The ends were cut back, 3 bases at V and 5 bases at J, with 11 bases in the middle. The CDR3 totals 13 residues. This chain's CDR3 is CASSPIGGDEQYF. DNA for the CDR3: TGTGCCAGCTCACCCATTGGAGGGGACGAGCAGTACTTC.

The rearrangement links TRBV29-1 to TRBJ2-1, with 7 nucleotides matching TRBD2. This CDR3 region has 13 residues. J was trimmed by 6 bases and V by 6 bases; bases with no gene match: 8. Germline CDR1 is SQVTM and CDR2 is ANQGSEA. The CDR3 DNA is TGCAGCGTCTCAAGCGGGACCAGCAATGAGCAGTTCTTC. Its translation is CSVSSGTSNEQFF.

J is TRBJ1-6 and V is TRBV7-3, with D uncertain. CDR3 size: 15 residues. The V gene's germline CDR1 is SGHTA and CDR2 FQGTGA. The V and J ends lost 2 bases and 7 bases respectively, with 12 bases between them. Written as DNA, the CDR3 is TGTGCCAGCAGCTTAGGGCCCCCAGCGAATTCACCCCTCCACTTT. It codes for CASSLGPPANSPLHF.

This chain connects TRBV20-1 to TRBJ1-5; maybe TRBD1 (5 bases). The germline V gene encodes CDR1 DFQATT and CDR2 SNEGSKA (reference sequence). The germline V and J ends were trimmed by 6 bases and 7 bases, with 22 bases remaining between them. CDR3 length: 15 residues. For the CDR3, the DNA is TGCAGTGCAAAGGTAGCCAGGGTGTTCGGCCAGCCCCAGCATTTT. It encodes CSAKVARVFGQPQHF.

This clonotype was observed at least ten times. The chain has TRBV29-1 and TRBJ1-4, with 7 bases lining up with TRBD1. The CDR3 covers 12 residues. J lost 5 bases, V lost 7 bases, and 4 bases had no gene match. The germline V gene has CDR1 SQVTM and CDR2 ANQGSEA. CDR3 DNA sequence: TGCAGCGGGGGGGGACAGAATGAAAAACTGTTTTTT. Translated, it gives CSGGGQNEKLFF.

A few counts support this clonotype. The V and J genes are TRBV20-1 and TRBJ2-1; D gene uncertain. The CDR3 has 15 amino acids. Germline V CDR1 and CDR2: DFQATT, SNEGSKA (reference sequence). The ends were cut back, 3 bases at V and 4 bases at J, with 16 bases in the middle. CDR3 DNA: TGCAGTGCTAGTGGCAGACCGGCTGGATACAATGAGCAGTTCTTC. It encodes CSASGRPAGYNEQFF.